A selection of T cell receptor beta chains follows, all from one sample in a study of shared clonotypes between healthy human individuals. The assay was immunoSEQ multiplex PCR, and TCRdb's table has in-frame clones only and misses some. Among some 96,000 clones, around 47% were seen once, and the ten largest hold approximately 16%. Sequenced: PBMCs. These receptors came from a woman in her forties in good health. Some clones in this sample may be carry-over from other donors' samples. Both conserved end residues are part of each CDR3. A D gene is named only where the DNA matches it firmly. Clone size is stated in some rows and not others, as once, few, many or a class when expanded.

CDR3 DNA: TGTGCCAGCAGCTTAACTAGGGGGGCGGAGACCCAGTACTTC; CDR3 protein: CASSLTRGAETQYF; J gene: TRBJ2-5; V gene: TRBV7-7; D gene: .; clone size: many
CDR3 DNA: TGTGCCAGCAGCCCCGGACAGGGGTTCTTCTCAGATACGCAGTATTTT; CDR3 protein: CASSPGQGFFSDTQYF; J gene: TRBJ2-3; V gene: TRBV16; D gene: TRBD1; clone size: once
CDR3 DNA: TGTGCCAGCAGTGGTGGGGGTTGGGCTTTCTTT; CDR3 protein: CASSGGGWAFF; J gene: TRBJ1-1; V gene: TRBV2; D gene: .; clone size: few
CDR3 DNA: TGCAGCGTTGCAGGACTAGCGGGATGGAATGAGCAGTTCTTC; CDR3 protein: CSVAGLAGWNEQFF; J gene: TRBJ2-1; V gene: TRBV29-1; D gene: TRBD2; clone size: .
CDR3 DNA: TGTGCCAGCAGGCACAGTGAAGCTTTCTTT; CDR3 protein: CASRHSEAFF; J gene: TRBJ1-1; V gene: TRBV28; D gene: .; clone size: few
CDR3 DNA: TGTGCCAGCAGCGCCGGTCTCTGGGGAGGGGCCAACGTCCTGACTTTC; CDR3 protein: CASSAGLWGGANVLTF; J gene: TRBJ2-6; V gene: TRBV9; D gene: .; clone size: .
CDR3 DNA: TGTGCCAGCAGCCCCCCCGGGACTCCCCAAGAGACCCAGTACTTC; CDR3 protein: CASSPPGTPQETQYF; J gene: TRBJ2-5; V gene: TRBV7-9; D gene: .; clone size: few
CDR3 DNA: TGTGCCAGCAGCCAATCGAAATACGAGCAGTACTTC; CDR3 protein: CASSQSKYEQYF; J gene: TRBJ2-7; V gene: TRBV7-9; D gene: .; clone size: .
CDR3 DNA: TGTGCCAGCTCACCTGGGTTGGAGATCGACGAGCAGTACTTC; CDR3 protein: CASSPGLEIDEQYF; J gene: TRBJ2-7; V gene: TRBV18; D gene: .; clone size: many
CDR3 DNA: TGTGCCAGCAGCTCCGACGGCTACGAACAGCCCCAGCATTTT; CDR3 protein: CASSSDGYEQPQHF; J gene: TRBJ1-5; V gene: TRBV5-4; D gene: .; clone size: many
CDR3 DNA: TGTGCCTGGAGTGTAAGGGGGGACGAGACCCAGTACTTC; CDR3 protein: CAWSVRGDETQYF; J gene: TRBJ2-5; V gene: TRBV30; D gene: .; clone size: .
CDR3 DNA: TGTGCCAGCAGTTTAAGACAGGGGGCTACAGGGGAGCAGTACTTC; CDR3 protein: CASSLRQGATGEQYF; J gene: TRBJ2-7; V gene: TRBV11-2; D gene: TRBD1; clone size: .
CDR3 DNA: TGTGCCAGCAGCCCCGGACAGGGAGGTGGCTACACCTTC; CDR3 protein: CASSPGQGGGYTF; J gene: TRBJ1-2; V gene: TRBV28; D gene: TRBD1; clone size: .
CDR3 DNA: TGTGCCAGCAGCCATCGTGGAGTAGACATTGAAGCTTTCTTT; CDR3 protein: CASSHRGVDIEAFF; J gene: TRBJ1-1; V gene: TRBV6-5; D gene: .; clone size: .
CDR3 DNA: TGTGCCAGTAACCGGGACAGGGGGTTCTACAATGAGCAGTTCTTC; CDR3 protein: CASNRDRGFYNEQFF; J gene: TRBJ2-1; V gene: TRBV28; D gene: TRBD1; clone size: many
CDR3 DNA: TGTGCCTGGACTAGCGGGAGGTGGGTCCAAGAGACCCAGTACTTC; CDR3 protein: CAWTSGRWVQETQYF; J gene: TRBJ2-5; V gene: TRBV30; D gene: TRBD2; clone size: .
CDR3 DNA: TGTGCCAGCTCACCGAGTTTGGATCAGCCCCAGCATTTT; CDR3 protein: CASSPSLDQPQHF; J gene: TRBJ1-5; V gene: TRBV18; D gene: .; clone size: many
CDR3 DNA: TGTGCCAGCGAGGCGGGGGGGCACGAGCAGTACTTC; CDR3 protein: CASEAGGHEQYF; J gene: TRBJ2-7; V gene: TRBV28; D gene: TRBD2; clone size: many
CDR3 DNA: TGTGCCTGGTCAACCGGGACTAGCGCCCCCGGGGAGCAGTTCTTC; CDR3 protein: CAWSTGTSAPGEQFF; J gene: TRBJ2-1; V gene: TRBV30; D gene: TRBD2; clone size: .
CDR3 DNA: TGCAGTACGTCAGGTGGATCCAATGAAAAACTGTTTTTT; CDR3 protein: CSTSGGSNEKLFF; J gene: TRBJ1-4; V gene: TRBV29-1; D gene: .; clone size: .
CDR3 DNA: TGTGCCAGCAGCCCCCGCATGGGGTCAGGAAACTATGGCTACACCTTC; CDR3 protein: CASSPRMGSGNYGYTF; J gene: TRBJ1-2; V gene: TRBV4-2; D gene: .; clone size: .
CDR3 DNA: TGCGCCAGTGGCCAAGTAGCTTACTACGAGCAGTACTTC; CDR3 protein: CASGQVAYYEQYF; J gene: TRBJ2-7; V gene: TRBV4-1; D gene: .; clone size: .